This T cell receptor beta chain was documented in a study of shared clonotypes between healthy human individuals. Germline V gives CDR1 SGHRS, CDR2 YFSETQ. J was trimmed by 4 bases and V by 4 bases; bases with no gene match: 5. CDR3 length: 15 amino acids. Caucasian adults residing in Nashville, Tennessee made up all the donors. Over several immunoSEQ plates, each subset's genomic DNA was distributed in even portions. Method: immunoSEQ multiplex PCR; TCRdb's copy keeps in-frame clones and lacks some. The table lists roughly 490,000 clones, less than 80% of them singletons, with 10% to 15% in the top ten.

The TCR sequence derives from a woman aged 35 to 49 in good health. Some clones in this sample may be carry-over from other donors' samples. The chain links TRBV5-1 to TRBJ2-2; 9 positions agree with TRBD1. The sample taken for sequencing was PBMCs. CDR3 in amino acids: CASSDGTGPTGELFF. DNA for the CDR3: TGCGCCAGCAGCGATGGGACAGGGCCCACCGGGGAGCTGTTTTTT.